Listed below are T cell receptor beta chains from one sample, sequenced in a study of blood T cell repertoires in COVID-19. Sequencing was performed with immunoSEQ multiplex PCR; in TCRdb, only in-frame clones are kept and a portion is missing. Of some 170,000 clones listed, 90% are singletons. Specimen: peripheral blood. The origin of the receptors is a man between 60 and 75 years old with active or convalescent COVID-19. Both conserved end residues are part of each CDR3. Each record gives: clone size, V gene, D gene, J gene, CDR3 protein, CDR3 DNA. A D gene is named only where the DNA matches it firmly. Clone size appears in some rows only: once, few, many, or a class for an expanded clone.

>NA|TRBV14|NA|TRBJ1-1
CASSQFTTGYLNTEAFF
TGTGCCAGCAGCCAGTTTACAACAGGGTATTTGAACACTGAAGCTTTCTTT
>NA|TRBV6-4|TRBD2|TRBJ2-1
CASRSTGGSEQFF
TGTGCCAGCAGATCCACGGGGGGTAGTGAGCAGTTCTTC
>NA|TRBV6-6|TRBD1|TRBJ1-2
CASSYSGDRSYGYTF
TGTGCCAGCAGTTACTCGGGGGACAGAAGCTATGGCTACACCTTC
>NA|TRBV19|NA|TRBJ2-5
CASSIGGETQYF
TGTGCCAGTAGTATCGGGGGAGAGACCCAGTACTTC
>NA|TRBV19|TRBD1|TRBJ2-7
CASSIVAGGPTASYEQYF
TGTGCCAGTAGTATCGTGGCAGGGGGCCCAACGGCGTCCTACGAGCAGTACTTC
>NA|TRBV6-6|TRBD1|TRBJ1-2
CASSYLGQGDYGYTF
TGTGCCAGCAGTTACCTCGGACAGGGCGACTATGGCTACACCTTC
>NA|TRBV6-5|TRBD1|TRBJ1-2
CASSHRTGARDGYTF
TGTGCCAGCAGTCATAGGACAGGGGCGAGGGATGGCTACACCTTC
>NA|TRBV4-2|TRBD1|TRBJ2-3
CASSQAQGEDTQYF
TGTGCCAGCAGCCAAGCCCAGGGGGAAGATACGCAGTATTTT
>NA|TRBV5-6|TRBD1|TRBJ2-3
CASSFPDREIDTQYF
TGTGCCAGCAGCTTCCCAGACAGGGAAATAGATACGCAGTATTTT
>NA|TRBV28|NA|TRBJ2-1
CASSSSGGFYNEQFF
TGTGCCAGCAGTTCCTCCGGAGGGTTTTACAATGAGCAGTTCTTC
>NA|TRBV9|TRBD2|TRBJ2-3
CASSAGGLVEDTQYF
TGTGCCAGCAGCGCCGGGGGACTAGTCGAGGATACGCAGTATTTT
>NA|TRBV19|NA|TRBJ1-3
CASGRSRGPRLSGNTIYF
TGTGCCAGTGGCAGATCCAGGGGTCCAAGGCTCTCTGGAAACACCATATATTTT
>NA|TRBV5-1|NA|TRBJ2-1
CASRSTGPEQFF
TGCGCCAGCAGGTCTACAGGCCCCGAGCAGTTCTTC
>once|TRBV5-1|TRBD1|TRBJ2-1
CASSFGQGGNEQFF
TGCGCCAGCAGCTTTGGACAGGGTGGAAATGAGCAGTTCTTC
>NA|TRBV30|TRBD2|TRBJ2-3
CAWSAGTSGSGTDTQYF
TGTGCCTGGAGTGCGGGGACTAGCGGGAGTGGAACAGATACGCAGTATTTT
>NA|TRBV30|TRBD1|TRBJ1-1
CAWGQGGGWNTEAFF
TGTGCCTGGGGACAGGGAGGAGGTTGGAACACTGAAGCTTTCTTT
>NA|TRBV4-1|NA|TRBJ1-2
CASSQDPGRGYGYTF
TGCGCCAGCAGCCAAGATCCGGGAAGAGGGTATGGCTACACCTTC
>NA|TRBV5-1|NA|TRBJ2-5
CASAGATRETQYF
TGCGCCAGCGCGGGGGCTACGCGAGAGACCCAGTACTTC
>NA|TRBV11-1|TRBD1|TRBJ1-2
CASSNNQGANYGYTF
TGTGCCAGCAGCAACAACCAGGGGGCTAACTATGGCTACACCTTC
>once|TRBV5-1|NA|TRBJ1-1
CASRRQELGTEAFF
TGCGCCAGCAGACGACAGGAATTGGGAACTGAAGCTTTCTTT
>once|TRBV7-9|TRBD1|TRBJ1-1
CASSSRQGVETEAFF
TGTGCCAGCAGCTCTCGACAGGGGGTTGAGACTGAAGCTTTCTTT
>NA|TRBV4-1|NA|TRBJ1-2
CASSQTFGGSTYGYTF
TGCGCCAGCAGCCAAACTTTCGGGGGAAGCACCTATGGCTACACCTTC
>NA|TRBV10-1|TRBD2|TRBJ2-1
CASSELGAGTYNEQFF
TGCGCCAGCAGTGAGTTAGGAGCGGGGACCTACAATGAGCAGTTCTTC
>NA|TRBV2|NA|TRBJ2-7
CASRGPYEQYF
TGTGCCAGCAGGGGGCCCTACGAGCAGTACTTC
>NA|TRBV11-2|NA|TRBJ2-7
CASSQQGYEQYF
TGTGCCAGCAGTCAACAGGGCTACGAGCAGTACTTC
>once|TRBV2|NA|TRBJ1-5
CASSVRVSNQPQHF
TGTGCCAGCAGCGTTCGAGTTAGCAATCAGCCCCAGCATTTT
>NA|TRBV6-5|TRBD1|TRBJ2-7
CASRLTGAGSYEQYF
TGTGCCAGCAGATTGACAGGGGCTGGCTCCTACGAGCAGTACTTC
>NA|TRBV10-3|TRBD1|TRBJ1-1
CATAGQGMNTEAFF
TGTGCCACGGCGGGACAGGGCATGAACACTGAAGCTTTCTTT
>NA|TRBV11-2|NA|TRBJ2-7
CASSLGREINEQYF
TGTGCCAGCAGCTTAGGGAGAGAGATCAACGAGCAGTACTTC
>NA|TRBV2|NA|TRBJ1-2
CASSATANYGYTF
TGTGCCAGCAGTGCGACAGCTAACTATGGCTACACCTTC
>NA|TRBV11-3|TRBD1|TRBJ1-1
CASRDRGKMNTEAFF
TGTGCCAGCAGAGACAGGGGGAAAATGAACACTGAAGCTTTCTTT
>NA|TRBV9|NA|TRBJ1-1
CASSPRPGQGGTEAFF
TGTGCCAGCAGCCCGCGACCGGGTCAAGGGGGCACTGAAGCTTTCTTT
>NA|TRBV2|NA|TRBJ2-1
CASNSGDYNEQFF
TGTGCCAGCAATTCGGGGGACTACAATGAGCAGTTCTTC
>NA|TRBV10-3|NA|TRBJ1-6
CAISENGNSPLHF
TGTGCCATCAGTGAGAACGGTAATTCACCCCTCCACTTT
>NA|TRBV5-1|TRBD1|TRBJ2-2
CASSVTGPEGELFF
TGCGCCAGCAGCGTGACAGGGCCCGAAGGGGAGCTGTTTTTT
>once|TRBV5-6|NA|TRBJ1-5
CASSFHSSNQPQHF
TGTGCCAGCAGCTTTCACAGTAGCAATCAGCCCCAGCATTTT
>NA|TRBV12-5|TRBD1|TRBJ1-2
CASGLGTGNGYTF
TGTGCTAGTGGTTTGGGGACAGGAAATGGCTACACCTTC